Shown below are 21 T cell receptor beta chains from a single sample sequenced in a study of T cells in Graves' hyperthyroidism and ophthalmopathy. It was RNA transcripts that yielded the amplified TCR beta CDR3 regions. During a first-round RT-PCR of the TCR CDR3, the HTBI primer set was used. Each CDR3 protein gets one entry after TCRdb re-called the multiplex PCR reads with MiXCR. The profile shows hundreds of thousands of distinct CDR3 sequences, roughly 14% of them singletons. Sequenced input: blood. The receptor set was obtained from a woman in her thirties or forties with Graves' ophthalmopathy.

This clonotype occurred many times. The rearrangement links TRBV6-1 to TRBJ2-7, with D perhaps matching TRBD1 (6 bases). The CDR3 loop spans 16 amino acids. Germline CDR1 reads MNHNS; CDR2 reads SASEGT. V was pared by 7 bases and J by 3 bases, with 22 bases between. The CDR3 coding sequence is TGTGCCAGCACCGAAGACAGGTACAACGCCGACTACGAGCAGTACTTC. Protein: CASTEDRYNADYEQYF.

The CDR3: CSVCRLAATEGELFF. DNA of the CDR3: TGCAGCGTTTGCCGTCTGGCCGCCACCGAAGGGGAGCTGTTTTTT. The V call is TRBV29-1, the J call TRBJ2-2; D is unclear. Germline CDR1 and CDR2: SQVTM and ANQGSEA. The CDR3 is 15 amino acids. V dropped 5 bases and J dropped 8 bases, with 21 bases sitting between them.

This clonotype was seen a few times. This chain links TRBV7-9 with TRBJ1-2; no firm D call. The CDR3 consists of 15 residues. CDR1 and CDR2 from the germline V gene are SEHNR and FQNEAQ (reference sequence). The germline V and J ends were trimmed by 0 bases and 8 bases, with 16 bases remaining between them. This CDR3 reads CASSLAPIGRKGYTF. DNA of the CDR3: TGTGCCAGCAGCTTAGCGCCTATAGGGAGGAAAGGCTACACCTTC.

This clonotype occurred many times. V usage is TRBV6-5 and J usage is TRBJ2-7; D unresolved. The CDR3 covers 13 residues. V lost 0 bases and J 4 bases, leaving 7 bases between the germline ends. Germline V lookup: CDR1 MNHEY, CDR2 SVGAGI. This CDR3 is CASSYSTEYEQYF. The CDR3 bases are TGTGCCAGCAGTTACTCCACCGAGTACGAGCAGTACTTC.

Regarding this clonotype: A clone one base away is much larger, so this may be a read error. The chain links TRBV29-1 to TRBJ1-5, with D hard to call. V lost 0 bases and J 11 bases, leaving 11 bases between the germline ends. The length of the CDR3 is 12 residues. Germline V CDR1 and CDR2: SQVTM, ANQGSEA. This CDR3 reads CSVEDLWKAQHF. The CDR3 region has the DNA TGCAGCGTTGAAGATCTTTGGAAGGCCCAGCATTTT.

Many counts were recorded for this clonotype. This chain uses TRBV6-2 or TRBV6-3 with TRBJ2-7; 7 nucleotides agree with TRBD1. The CDR3 is made up of 12 amino acids. The junction had 6 bases not matched to a gene; V was cut back by 7 bases and J by 6 bases. Per germline, CDR1 MNHEY and CDR2 SVGEGT. CDR3 in DNA: TGTGCCAGCAACCGACAGGGTCTCGAGCAGTACTTC. It is translated as CASNRQGLEQYF.

CDR3 residues: CASSSLDGNFGYTF. CDR3 DNA: TGTGCCAGCAGCTCCTTGGACGGAAATTTTGGCTACACCTTC. The chain uses TRBV11-2 and TRBJ1-2; D call uncertain. Deletions cut 4 bases from V and 7 bases from J, with 16 bases between. The germline V gene has CDR1 SGHAT and CDR2 FQNNGV. The CDR3 sequence is 14 residues long.

This clonotype was found many times. The CDR3 DNA reads TGTGCCAGCAGCGGGAACACGATGAGCTCTGGAAACACCATATATTTT. Amino acid sequence: CASSGNTMSSGNTIYF. The chain uses TRBV11-2 and TRBJ1-3; D is uncertain. This CDR3 is 16 amino acids long. Germline-derived CDR1 and CDR2 are SGHAT and FQNNGV. The V and J ends lost 5 bases and 0 bases respectively, with 14 bases between them.

This clonotype was observed at least ten times. One end of the junction is discordant with germline, which a read error may explain. This chain connects TRBV6-5 to TRBJ2-7, with D possibly being TRBD2 (6 bases). The CDR3 runs to 14 residues. CDR1 is MNHEY, CDR2 SVGAGI, per germline. CDR3 protein: CACSYGGSVSEQYF. DNA for the CDR3: TGTGCCTGCAGTTACGGGGGTAGCGTCTCCGAGCAGTACTTC.

This clonotype has ten or more counts. This sequence joins TRBV30 and TRBJ1-2; possibly TRBD1 for D (5 bases). Germline lookup yields CDR1 GTSNPN and CDR2 SVGIG (reference sequence). The CDR3 runs 13 residues. Trimming cost V 5 bases and J 3 bases, with 13 bases left between them. The chain's CDR3 is CAWRQGGDYGYTF. DNA of the CDR3: TGTGCCTGGCGGCAGGGAGGGGACTATGGCTACACCTTC.

In this sample, this clonotype turned up many times. The V gene is TRBV28, the J gene TRBJ2-7, with TRBD2 identical over 12 bases. J was trimmed by 5 bases and V by 6 bases; bases with no gene match: 8. CDR1 is MDHEN, CDR2 SYDVKM, per germline. This CDR3 region has 15 residues. CDR3 in amino acids: CASRTTSGRSNEQYF. In DNA, the CDR3 is TGTGCCAGCAGGACGACTAGCGGGAGATCCAACGAGCAGTACTTC.

This clonotype was recorded at least ten times. This rearrangement joins TRBV27 to TRBJ1-1; TRBD1 matches 9 bases. This CDR3 spans 12 amino acids. Trimming cost V 8 bases and J 6 bases; bases outside gene matches: 4. CDR1 and CDR2 (germline): MNHEY, SMNVEV (reference sequence). In DNA form, the CDR3 reads TGTGCCAGCGGGACAGGGACCCCTGAAGCTTTCTTT. The encoded protein is CASGTGTPEAFF.

At least ten counts were recorded for this clonotype. The chain has TRBV28 and TRBJ2-5; TRBD2 matches at 9 bases. The germline V gene has CDR1 MDHEN and CDR2 SYDVKM. The CDR3 totals 17 residues. V was pared by 6 bases and J by 0 bases, with 11 bases of the junction left unmatched. The DNA for the CDR3 is TGTGCCAGCAGCCCCCCCTCCCGACTAGCGGACCAAGAGACCCAGTACTTC. Its protein is CASSPPSRLADQETQYF.

Many counts were recorded for this clonotype. The chain joins TRBV15 to TRBJ1-3; D is uncertain. In germline, CDR1 is LNHNV, CDR2 YYDKDF (reference sequence). This CDR3 is 16 amino acids long. Between the trimmed V and J ends, which lost 0 bases and 0 bases, there was a span of 9 bases. The CDR3 sequence: CATSRETPLSGNTIYF. In nucleotides, the CDR3 is TGTGCCACCAGCAGAGAAACCCCGCTCTCTGGAAACACCATATATTTT.

This clonotype was seen at least ten times. The chain recombines TRBV6-2 or TRBV6-3 with TRBJ1-1; TRBD1 matches at 9 bases. This CDR3 comprises 17 residues. The germline V gene encodes CDR1 MNHEY and CDR2 SVGEGT. The trim removed 3 bases at V and 2 bases at J, leaving 10 bases unmatched. The CDR3 DNA sequence: TGTGCCAGCAGTTATTGGGACAGGGACCCCGTTAACACTGAAGCTTTCTTT. Translated, it gives CASSYWDRDPVNTEAFF.

This clonotype was seen a handful of times. This chain joins TRBV28 and TRBJ1-2; the D is unclear. Germline V gives CDR1 MDHEN, CDR2 SYDVKM. V lost 7 bases and J lost 0, with 3 bases in between. The CDR3 runs to 11 residues. CDR3 nucleotide sequence: TGTGCCAGCAATGCTAACTATGGCTACACCTTC. Translated: CASNANYGYTF.

The V and J genes are TRBV12-3 or TRBV12-4 and TRBJ2-7, with TRBD2 matching 12 bases. This CDR3 is 15 amino acids long. J lost 2 bases, V lost 6 bases, and 5 bases had no gene match. The CDR3, as DNA: TGTGCCAGCAGCCGCTCTAGCGGGAGGGCCTACGAGCAGTACTTC. Translation gives CASSRSSGRAYEQYF.

The V gene is TRBV24-1, the J gene TRBJ2-6; no clear D gene. The germline CDR1 and CDR2 sequences are KGHDR and SFDVKD. V lost 1 base and J lost 4, with 10 bases in between. The CDR3 contains 16 residues. CDR3 residues: CATSDFTVGGANVLTF. Here the CDR3 DNA reads TGTGCCACCAGTGATTTTACGGTAGGCGGGGCCAACGTCCTGACTTTC.

This clonotype was found many times. The rearrangement uses TRBV7-2 and TRBJ2-7; unclear D gene. The CDR3 loop spans 12 amino acids. Germline assignment: CDR1 SGHTA and CDR2 FQGNSA. Trimming took off 5 bases at V and 2 bases at J, with 7 bases between the two ends. CDR3 in DNA: TGTGCCAGCAGCCCGCACACCTACGAGCAGTACTTC. Translation: CASSPHTYEQYF.

CDR3 nucleotides: TGTGCCACCAGTGAGACCCGGGACGGCTCAGAAGCTTTCTTT. Its protein is CATSETRDGSEAFF. The chain is built from TRBV24-1 and TRBJ1-1, with D perhaps TRBD1 (5 bases). The ends were cut back, 4 bases at V and 8 bases at J, with 16 bases in the middle. Germline CDR1 and CDR2: KGHDR and SFDVKD. This CDR3 has 14 amino acids.

There are many counts of this clonotype. The chain couples TRBV27 to TRBJ2-7; D is uncertain. The V end was cut by 5 bases, the J end by 12 bases, with 20 bases between. Germline loops: CDR1 MNHEY, CDR2 SMNVEV (reference sequence). This CDR3 is built from 13 residues. CDR3 loop: CASSLGGTPTWYF. CDR3 DNA: TGTGCCAGCAGTCTAGGCGGAACCCCTACCTGGTACTTC.